The T cell receptor (beta chain) under discussion was sequenced for a study of sequential checkpoint blockade in melanoma. The overall study: First-line arms were nivolumab then ipilimumab, or the reverse, randomized 1:1.

Sample treatment: randomized to nivolumab then ipilimumab (arm A) or the reverse (arm B). Clones were sequenced by immunoSEQ multiplex PCR, and TCRdb holds only the in-frame ones, with some missing. The sample holds some 11,000 clones, about 79% seen once. V gave up 5 bases and J gave up 9 bases; unmatched junction bases: 8. This CDR3 has 15 residues. Per germline, CDR1 LNHNV and CDR2 YYDKDF (reference sequence). The chain is built from TRBV15 and TRBJ2-1; the match to TRBD2 covers 12 bases. Here the sequenced sample was CD8+ T cells sorted from blood (inferred from file names), taken from a patient given nivolumab and ipilimumab in sequence. This sequence was found in a human donor with melanoma. This chain's CDR3 is CATSEPSGGATEQFF. CDR3 nucleotides: TGTGCCACCAGCGAGCCTAGCGGGGGGGCGACTGAGCAGTTCTTC. The variable domain in full, completed from reference TRBV15 and TRBJ2-1, reads DAMVIQNPRYQVTQFGKPVTLSCSQTLNHNVMYWYQQKSSQAPKLLFHYYDKDFNNEADTPDNFQSRRPNTSFCFLDIRSPGLGDTAMYLCATSEPSGGATEQFFGPGTRLTVL.